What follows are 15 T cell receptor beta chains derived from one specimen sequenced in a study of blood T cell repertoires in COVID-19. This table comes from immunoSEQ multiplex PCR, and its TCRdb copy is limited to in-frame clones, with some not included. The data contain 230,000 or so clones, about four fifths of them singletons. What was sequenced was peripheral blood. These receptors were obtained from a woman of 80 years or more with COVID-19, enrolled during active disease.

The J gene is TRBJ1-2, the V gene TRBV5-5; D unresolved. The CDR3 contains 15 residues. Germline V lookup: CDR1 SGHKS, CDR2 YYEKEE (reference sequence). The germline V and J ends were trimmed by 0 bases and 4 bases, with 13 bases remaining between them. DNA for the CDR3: TGTGCCAGCAGCTTGGGAGCCGCCCTTTCCTATGGCTACACCTTC. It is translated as CASSLGAALSYGYTF.

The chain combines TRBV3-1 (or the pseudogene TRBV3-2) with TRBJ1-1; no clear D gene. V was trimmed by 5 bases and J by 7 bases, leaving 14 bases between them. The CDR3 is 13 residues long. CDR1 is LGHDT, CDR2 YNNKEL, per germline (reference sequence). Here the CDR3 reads CASSDITRVEAFF. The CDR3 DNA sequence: TGTGCCAGCAGCGACATTACAAGAGTTGAAGCTTTCTTT.

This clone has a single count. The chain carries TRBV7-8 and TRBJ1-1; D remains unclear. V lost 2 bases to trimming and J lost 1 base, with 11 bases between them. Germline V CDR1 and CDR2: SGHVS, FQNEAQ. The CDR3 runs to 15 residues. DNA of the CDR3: TGTGCCAGCAGCTTATTACGAGTCGCGAACACTGAAGCTTTCTTT. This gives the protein CASSLLRVANTEAFF.

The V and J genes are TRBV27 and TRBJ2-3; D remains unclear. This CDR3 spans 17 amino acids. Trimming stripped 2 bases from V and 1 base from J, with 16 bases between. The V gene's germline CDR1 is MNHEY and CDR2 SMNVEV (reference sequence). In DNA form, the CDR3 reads TGTGCCAGCAGTTTAGGCGGAGCCGGTCCCGGCACAGATACGCAGTATTTT. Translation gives CASSLGGAGPGTDTQYF.

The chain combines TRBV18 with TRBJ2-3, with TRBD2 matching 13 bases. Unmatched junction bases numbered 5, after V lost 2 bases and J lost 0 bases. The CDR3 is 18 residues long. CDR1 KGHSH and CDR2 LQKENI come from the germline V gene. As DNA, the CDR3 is TGTGCCAGCTCACCAAAGGGACTAGCGGGGAGGAGCACAGATACGCAGTATTTT. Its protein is CASSPKGLAGRSTDTQYF.

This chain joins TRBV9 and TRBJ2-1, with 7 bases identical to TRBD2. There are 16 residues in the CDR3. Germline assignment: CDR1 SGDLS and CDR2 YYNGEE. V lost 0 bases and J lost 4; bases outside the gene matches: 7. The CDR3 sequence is CASSVAPSGAYNEQFF. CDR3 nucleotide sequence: TGTGCCAGCAGCGTAGCCCCAAGCGGGGCTTACAATGAGCAGTTCTTC. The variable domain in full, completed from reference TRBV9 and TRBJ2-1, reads DSGVTQTPKHLITATGQRVTLRCSPRSGDLSVYWYQQSLDQGLQFLIQYYNGEERAKGNILERFSAQQFPDLHSELNLSSLELGDSALYFCASSVAPSGAYNEQFFGPGTRLTVL.

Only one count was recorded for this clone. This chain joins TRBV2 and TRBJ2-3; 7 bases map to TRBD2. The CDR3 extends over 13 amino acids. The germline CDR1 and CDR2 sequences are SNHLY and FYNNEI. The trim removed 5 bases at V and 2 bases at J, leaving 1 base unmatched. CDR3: CASSRDYTDTQYF. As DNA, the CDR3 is TGTGCCAGCAGTCGGGACTACACAGATACGCAGTATTTT.

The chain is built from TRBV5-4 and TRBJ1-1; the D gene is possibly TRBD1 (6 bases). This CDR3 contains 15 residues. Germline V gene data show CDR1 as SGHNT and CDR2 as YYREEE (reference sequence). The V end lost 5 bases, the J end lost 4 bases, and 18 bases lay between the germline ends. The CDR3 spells CASSFPQPGVTEAFF. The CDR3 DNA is TGTGCCAGCAGTTTCCCCCAACCAGGGGTCACTGAAGCTTTCTTT. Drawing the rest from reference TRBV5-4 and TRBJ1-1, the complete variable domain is ETGVTQSPTHLIKTRGQQVTLRCSSQSGHNTVSWYQQALGQGPQFIFQYYREEENGRGNFPPRFSGLQFPNYSSELNVNALELDDSALYLCASSFPQPGVTEAFFGQGTRLTVV.

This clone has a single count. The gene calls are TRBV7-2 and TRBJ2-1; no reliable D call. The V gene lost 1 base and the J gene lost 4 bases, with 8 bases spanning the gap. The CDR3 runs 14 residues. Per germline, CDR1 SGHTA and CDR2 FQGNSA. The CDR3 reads CASSLVSDYNEQFF. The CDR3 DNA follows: TGTGCCAGCAGCTTAGTCAGTGATTACAATGAGCAGTTCTTC.

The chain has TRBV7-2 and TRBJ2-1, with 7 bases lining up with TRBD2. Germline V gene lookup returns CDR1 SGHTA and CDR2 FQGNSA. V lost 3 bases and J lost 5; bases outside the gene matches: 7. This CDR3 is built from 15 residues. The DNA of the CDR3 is TGTGCCAGCAGCTTCCAGATAGCGGGCGACAATGAGCAGTTCTTC. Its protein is CASSFQIAGDNEQFF.

The CDR3 is CASSGEVPGNTIYF. CDR3 coding DNA: TGTGCCAGCAGCGGAGAAGTCCCCGGAAACACCATATATTTT. The V and J genes are TRBV6-5 and TRBJ1-3; D gene uncertain. The CDR3 is made up of 14 amino acids. Germline lookup yields CDR1 MNHEY and CDR2 SVGAGI. Trimming stripped 6 bases from V and 4 bases from J, with 13 bases between.

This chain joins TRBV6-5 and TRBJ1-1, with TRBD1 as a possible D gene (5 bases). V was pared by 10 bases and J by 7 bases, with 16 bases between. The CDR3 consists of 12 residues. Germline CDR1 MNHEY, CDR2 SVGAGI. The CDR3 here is CATLRGGYEAFF. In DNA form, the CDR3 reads TGTGCCACCTTACGGGGGGGATATGAAGCTTTCTTT.

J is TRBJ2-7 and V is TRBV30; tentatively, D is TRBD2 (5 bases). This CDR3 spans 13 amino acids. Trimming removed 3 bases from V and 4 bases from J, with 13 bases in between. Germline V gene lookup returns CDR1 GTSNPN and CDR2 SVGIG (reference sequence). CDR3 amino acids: CAWRGVAAYEQYF. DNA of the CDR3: TGTGCCTGGAGGGGAGTGGCTGCATACGAGCAGTACTTC.

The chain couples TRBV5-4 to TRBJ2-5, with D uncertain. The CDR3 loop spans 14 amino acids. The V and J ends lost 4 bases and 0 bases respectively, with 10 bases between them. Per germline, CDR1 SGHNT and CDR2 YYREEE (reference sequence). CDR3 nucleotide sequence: TGTGCCAGCAGCCAGCAGCGTTACCAAGAGACCCAGTACTTC. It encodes CASSQQRYQETQYF.

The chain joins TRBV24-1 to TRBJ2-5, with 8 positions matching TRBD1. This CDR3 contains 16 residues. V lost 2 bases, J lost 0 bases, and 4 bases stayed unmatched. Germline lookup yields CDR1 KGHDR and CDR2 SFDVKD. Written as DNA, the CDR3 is TGTGCCACCAGTGATTCCGGGACAGGTAACCAAGAGACCCAGTACTTC. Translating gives CATSDSGTGNQETQYF.